The 14 T cell receptor beta chains presented below share a single source sample, sequenced in a study of T cell changes during pregnancy in multiple sclerosis. Only in-frame clones appear in the TCRdb table, and some are missing; sequencing was by immunoSEQ multiplex PCR. The data contain tens of thousands of clones, over 80% of them seen just once; the ten biggest clones take up 0.45% to 0.6%. The sample consisted of CD4+ T cells from peripheral blood mononuclear cells, taken in the second trimester of pregnancy. Every receptor here comes from a female donor with multiple sclerosis, enrolled in a pregnancy study.

The CDR3: CASSKEGGHFDYNSPLHF. The CDR3 nucleotides read TGTGCCAGCAGCAAAGAAGGGGGACACTTCGACTATAATTCACCCCTCCACTTT. This sequence joins TRBV21-1 and TRBJ1-6; TRBD1 is the table's D call and was not checked against the DNA. TRBV21-1 is a listed pseudogene. The CDR3 is made up of 18 amino acids.

V is TRBV5-6 and J is TRBJ2-1; 8 positions match TRBD1. The CDR3 is 16 amino acids. Germline assignment: CDR1 SGHDT and CDR2 YYEEEE. V lost 2 bases to trimming and J lost 4 bases; unmatched junction nucleotides: 8. The CDR3 sequence is CASSLRSQGAYNEQFF. The DNA of the CDR3 is TGTGCCAGCAGCTTAAGGAGTCAGGGGGCGTACAATGAGCAGTTCTTC.

The table lists this clone with a count of one. The rearrangement joins TRBV11-3 to TRBJ2-1; unclear D gene. The germline CDR1 and CDR2 sequences are SGHNT and YENEEA. CDR3 length: 14 residues. Trimming removed 5 bases at V and 4 bases at J, with 12 bases between. As DNA, the CDR3 is TGTGCCAGCAGCCGAGCGAGCCTTTACAATGAGCAGTTCTTC. Translation: CASSRASLYNEQFF.

The gene calls are TRBV9 and TRBJ2-7; 8 bases fit TRBD1. Trimming took 1 base from V and 5 from J; bases not matched to a gene: 11. Germline CDR1 and CDR2: SGDLS and YYNGEE. This CDR3 has 16 residues. CDR3 sequence: CASSVRAGQGGDEQYF. The DNA for the CDR3 is TGTGCCAGCAGCGTAAGGGCAGGACAGGGTGGCGACGAGCAGTACTTC.

This chain links TRBV6-5 with TRBJ2-7; possible D gene TRBD1, 6 bases. The CDR3 is made up of 15 amino acids. Germline assignment: CDR1 MNHEY and CDR2 SVGAGI. V was shortened by 4 bases and J by 1 base, with 14 bases between the two germline ends. The CDR3 DNA reads as TGTGCCAGCAGTTCAACAGGGAGAGGGTCCTACGAGCAGTACTTC. It specifies CASSSTGRGSYEQYF.

The chain couples TRBV14 to TRBJ1-1, with 9 bases identical to TRBD1. Germline V CDR1 and CDR2: SGHDN, FVKESK. CDR3 length: 16 amino acids. The trim removed 3 bases at V and 5 bases at J, leaving 10 bases unmatched. The CDR3 region has the DNA TGTGCCAGCAGCCAGAGACCGGGACAGGGAAAGACTGAAGCTTTCTTT. Its translation: CASSQRPGQGKTEAFF.

V gene TRBV7-2 combines with J gene TRBJ2-5; D is uncertain. Germline CDR1 is SGHTA and CDR2 is FQGNSA. V was shortened by 6 bases and J by 2 bases, with 10 bases between the two germline ends. This CDR3 has 13 amino acids. DNA for the CDR3: TGTGCCAGCAGGGCCAGGTTTCAAGAGACCCAGTACTTC. It codes for CASRARFQETQYF.

V and J are TRBV30 and TRBJ2-3, with a weak D call TRBD2 (5 bases). The CDR3 length is 11 residues. Germline V gene lookup returns CDR1 GTSNPN and CDR2 SVGIG (reference sequence). With 3 bases removed from V and 10 bases from J, the gap between germline ends came to 11 bases. This CDR3 is CAWRESAAQYF. CDR3 nucleotide sequence: TGTGCCTGGAGGGAGTCAGCGGCGCAGTATTTT.

This clone was seen a few times. V is TRBV29-1 and J is TRBJ1-1, with D tentatively TRBD1 (5 bases). The CDR3 runs to 10 residues. Germline V gene lookup returns CDR1 SQVTM and CDR2 ANQGSEA. This chain's CDR3 is CGGEDTEAFF. The CDR3 nucleotides read TGCGGGGGGGAGGACACTGAAGCTTTCTTT. Full variable domain (outside the CDR3, taken from reference TRBV29-1 and TRBJ1-1): SAVISQKPSRDICQRGTSLTIQCQVDSQVTMMFWYRQQPGQSLTLIATANQGSEATYESGFVIDKFPISRPNLTFSTLTVSNMSPEDSSIYLCGGEDTEAFFGQGTRLTVV.

The rearrangement links TRBV5-8 to TRBJ2-4, with D perhaps TRBD1 (5 bases). Trimming left V 5 bases short and J 8 bases short, with 14 bases between. CDR1 is SGHTS and CDR2 is YDEGEE in the germline V gene. The CDR3 has 13 residues. CDR3 in DNA: TGTGCCAGCAGGACGATAGCCAGGGACATTCAGTACTTC. Its translation is CASRTIARDIQYF.

In this sample, this clone turned up a few times. The CDR3 protein is CASSVEENQPQHF. The CDR3, as DNA: TGTGCCAGCAGTGTAGAAGAAAATCAGCCCCAGCATTTT. This chain joins TRBV6-1 and TRBJ1-5; D unresolved. The CDR3 has 13 amino acids. Germline-derived CDR1 and CDR2 are MNHNS and SASEGT. V shed 4 bases and J shed 4 bases, with 8 bases lying between them.

V gene TRBV27 combines with J gene TRBJ2-5; D possibly corresponds to TRBD2 (7 bases). CDR3 length equals 13 residues. Germline V CDR1 and CDR2: MNHEY, SMNVEV (reference sequence). Trimming stripped 5 bases from V and 7 bases from J, with 14 bases between. The chain's CDR3 is CASSPRRGGTQYF. CDR3 coding DNA: TGTGCCAGCAGTCCGCGGAGGGGGGGGACCCAGTACTTC.

V and J are TRBV19 and TRBJ2-3, with TRBD2 identical over 10 bases. Per the germline V gene, CDR1 is LNHDA and CDR2 is SQIVND (reference sequence). CDR3 length: 16 amino acids. J was trimmed by 8 bases and V by 5 bases; bases with no gene match: 13. The CDR3, as DNA: TGTGCCAGTAGTGCAGGGAGCGGGAGGGCCCGTCGTACGCAGTATTTT. Translation gives CASSAGSGRARRTQYF.

The V gene is TRBV27, the J gene TRBJ1-5; D is ambiguous. The ends were cut back, 3 bases at V and 6 bases at J, with 9 bases in the middle. The length of the CDR3 is 13 residues. CDR1 and CDR2 (germline): MNHEY, SMNVEV (reference sequence). The CDR3 bases are TGTGCCAGCAGTTTTTTCCGTTCTCAGCCCCAGCATTTT. Translated, it gives CASSFFRSQPQHF.